A single count supports the clone carrying this T cell receptor (beta chain). The data belong to a study of blood T cell repertoires in COVID-19. Study context: Acute-phase and convalescent COVID-19 samples originated in the United States, Italy and Spain. Nucleic acid was either cDNA or gDNA, and it came from T cells, B-cell-depleted T cells, or PBMCs.

Method: immunoSEQ multiplex PCR; TCRdb's copy keeps in-frame clones and lacks some. The sample holds about 250,000 clones; around 79% are singletons and the top ten take 3.3%. The germline V and J ends were trimmed by 0 bases and 9 bases, with 6 bases remaining between them. Germline V gene data show CDR1 as DFQATT and CDR2 as SNEGSKA (reference sequence). The CDR3 length is 11 residues. This receptor was taken from a woman older than 75 with acute or convalescent COVID-19. Sequenced material: peripheral blood. The rearrangement links TRBV20-1 to TRBJ1-5; D is unresolved. The CDR3 coding sequence is TGCAGTGCTAGAGAACGCGGGCCCCAGCATTTT. Translating gives CSARERGPQHF.